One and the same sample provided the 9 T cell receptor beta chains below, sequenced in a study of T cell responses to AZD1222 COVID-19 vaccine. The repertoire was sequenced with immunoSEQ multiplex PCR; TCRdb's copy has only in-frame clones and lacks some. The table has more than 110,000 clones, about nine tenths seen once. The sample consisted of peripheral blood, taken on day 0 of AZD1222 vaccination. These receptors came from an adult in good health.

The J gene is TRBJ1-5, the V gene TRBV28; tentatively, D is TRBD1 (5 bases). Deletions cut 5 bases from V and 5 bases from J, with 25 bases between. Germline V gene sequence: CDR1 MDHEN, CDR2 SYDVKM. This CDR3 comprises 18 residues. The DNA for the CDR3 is TGTGCCAGCAGTCTCCATCCCACAAGGTGGGGCGTGTATCAGCCCCAGCATTTT. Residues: CASSLHPTRWGVYQPQHF.

Written as DNA, the CDR3 is TGTGCCAGCAGCCCGATCCGCCAGGGGGCAGGGGGCTACACCTTC. Amino acids: CASSPIRQGAGGYTF. The chain uses TRBV5-4 and TRBJ1-2, with TRBD1 identical over 8 bases. V dropped 4 bases and J dropped 8; count of bases not matched to a gene: 13. CDR1 and CDR2 from the germline V gene are SGHNT and YYREEE (reference sequence). The CDR3 consists of 15 residues.

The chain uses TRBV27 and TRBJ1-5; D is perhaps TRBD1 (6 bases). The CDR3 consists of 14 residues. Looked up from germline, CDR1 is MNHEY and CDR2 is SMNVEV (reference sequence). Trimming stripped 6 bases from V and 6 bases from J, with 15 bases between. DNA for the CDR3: TGTGCCAGCAGCCTACAGGGTTTTGGTCAGCCCCAGCATTTT. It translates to CASSLQGFGQPQHF.

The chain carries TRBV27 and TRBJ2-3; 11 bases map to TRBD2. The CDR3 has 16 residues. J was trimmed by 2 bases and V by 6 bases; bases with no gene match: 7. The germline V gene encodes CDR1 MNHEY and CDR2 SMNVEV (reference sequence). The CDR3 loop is CASSSGTSGFTDTQYF. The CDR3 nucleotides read TGTGCCAGCAGCTCCGGGACTAGCGGTTTCACAGATACGCAGTATTTT.

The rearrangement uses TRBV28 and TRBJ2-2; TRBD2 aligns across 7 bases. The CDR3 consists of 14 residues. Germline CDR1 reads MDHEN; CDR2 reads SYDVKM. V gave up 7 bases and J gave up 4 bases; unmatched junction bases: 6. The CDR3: CASKSGGFTGELFF. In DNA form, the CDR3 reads TGTGCCAGCAAGTCGGGGGGTTTCACCGGGGAGCTGTTTTTT. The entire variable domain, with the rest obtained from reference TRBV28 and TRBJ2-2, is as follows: DVKVTQSSRYLVKRTGEKVFLECVQDMDHENMFWYRQDPGLGLRLIYFSYDVKMKEKGDIPEGYSVSREKKERFSLILESASTNQTSMYLCASKSGGFTGELFFGEGSRLTVL.

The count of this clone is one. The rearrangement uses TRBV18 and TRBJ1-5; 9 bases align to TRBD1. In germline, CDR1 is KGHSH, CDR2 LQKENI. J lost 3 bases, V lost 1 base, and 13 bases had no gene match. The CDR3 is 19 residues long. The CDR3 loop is CASSPRRRQGDLLNQPQHF. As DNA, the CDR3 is TGTGCCAGCTCACCACGACGGAGACAGGGGGACCTTCTCAATCAGCCCCAGCATTTT.

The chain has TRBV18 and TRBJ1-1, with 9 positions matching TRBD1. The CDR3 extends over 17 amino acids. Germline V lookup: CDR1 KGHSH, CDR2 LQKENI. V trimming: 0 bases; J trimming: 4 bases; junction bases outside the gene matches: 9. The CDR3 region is CASSPPGTGMSVTEAFF. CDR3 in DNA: TGTGCCAGCTCACCACCCGGGACAGGGATGTCGGTCACTGAAGCTTTCTTT.

CDR3 amino acids: CASSPDLTVSSYNEQFF. The DNA for the CDR3 is TGTGCCAGCAGTCCCGACCTGACTGTGAGCTCCTACAATGAGCAGTTCTTC. The genes are TRBV7-9 and TRBJ2-1; D is unresolved. The V gene's germline CDR1 is SEHNR and CDR2 FQNEAQ (reference sequence). The CDR3 length is 17 residues. Trimming took 6 bases from V and 0 from J, leaving 18 bases between them. The full variable domain, completed using reference TRBV7-9 and TRBJ2-1, is DTGVSQNPRHKITKRGQNVTFRCDPISEHNRLYWYRQTLGQGPEFLTYFQNEAQLEKSRLLSDRFSAERPKGSFSTLEIQRTEQGDSAMYLCASSPDLTVSSYNEQFFGPGTRLTVL.

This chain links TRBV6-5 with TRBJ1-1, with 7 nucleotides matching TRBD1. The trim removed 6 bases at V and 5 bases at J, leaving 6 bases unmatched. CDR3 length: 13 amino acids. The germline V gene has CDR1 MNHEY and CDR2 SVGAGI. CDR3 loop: CASRGTELTEAFF. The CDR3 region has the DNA TGTGCCAGCAGGGGGACAGAGCTGACTGAAGCTTTCTTT.